Listed here are 4 T cell receptor beta chains from one sample, sequenced in a study of CD8 T cells in Susac syndrome. When the RNA was reverse transcribed, random hexamers were used with an input of 0.5 to 1 ug. TCRdb reanalysed the immunoSEQ multiplex PCR reads using MiXCR and keeps one entry per CDR3 protein. Of approximately 190,000 distinct CDR3 sequences listed, approximately 96% were seen once; the top ten hold around 0.092%. Sequenced input: CD4+ T cells from PBMCs. The receptors derive from a human donor with Susac syndrome.

The chain employs TRBV4-1 and TRBJ1-4, with TRBD1 matching over 7 bases. V shed 6 bases and J 11 bases; nucleotides not matched to a gene: 15. CDR1 and CDR2 (germline): MGHRA, YSYEKL. The CDR3 sequence is 15 residues long. The DNA of the CDR3 is TGCGCCAGCAGAGTTATAGGGGGCCTTAGTGAGAAACTGTTTTTT. This encodes CASRVIGGLSEKLFF.

V usage is TRBV20-1 and J usage is TRBJ1-5; perhaps TRBD1 as D (5 bases). Germline CDR1 is DFQATT and CDR2 is SNEGSKA (reference sequence). The CDR3 loop spans 13 amino acids. The V gene lost 2 bases and the J gene lost 3 bases, with 8 bases spanning the gap. The CDR3 loop reads CSARTGVNQPQHF. In nucleotides, the CDR3 is TGCAGTGCTAGAACAGGAGTCAATCAGCCCCAGCATTTT.

The rearrangement links TRBV5-1 to TRBJ2-3, with 8 bases lining up with TRBD1. The CDR3 covers 14 residues. Unmatched junction bases numbered 4, after V lost 7 bases and J lost 0 bases. Germline CDR1 and CDR2: SGHRS and YFSETQ. CDR3 protein: CASARDRSTDTQYF. The CDR3, as DNA: TGCGCCAGCGCCAGGGACAGGAGCACAGATACGCAGTATTTT.

The CDR3 nucleotides are TGTGCCAGCAGCCCGCAGGGATTTGGCAATCAGCCCCAGCATTTT. This codes for CASSPQGFGNQPQHF. The chain is built from TRBV12-3 or TRBV12-4 and TRBJ1-5, with D maybe TRBD1 (5 bases). This CDR3 has 15 residues. V dropped 6 bases and J dropped 2 bases, with 14 bases sitting between them.